A single sample gave rise to the 3 T cell receptor beta chains below, sequenced in a study of shared clonotypes between healthy human individuals. TCRdb's table, derived via immunoSEQ multiplex PCR, lists solely in-frame clones and lacks some. The table shows approximately 1.1 million clones, with 70% to 80% occurring only once. Sequences were obtained from memory CD4+ T cells from PBMCs. Documented subset: CD45RA-negative fraction. These receptor sequences come from a man between 18 and 35 years old in good health. Some clones in this sample may be carry-over from other donors' samples.

The chain employs TRBV18 and TRBJ1-5, with no clear D. The CDR3 is 16 residues long. The germline V and J ends were trimmed by 5 bases and 4 bases, with 18 bases remaining between them. Germline CDR1 is KGHSH and CDR2 is LQKENI. In nucleotides, the CDR3 is TGTGCCAGCTCAAGCTCCCCGGGTCCCCTTAATCAGCCCCAGCATTTT. Translated, it gives CASSSSPGPLNQPQHF.

The rearrangement uses TRBV28 and TRBJ1-1; a weak D match, TRBD1 (5 bases). V dropped 2 bases and J dropped 1 base, with 8 bases sitting between them. CDR3 length: 14 residues. Per germline, CDR1 MDHEN and CDR2 SYDVKM. In DNA, the CDR3 is TGTGCCAGCAGTTTAGGGACCCCGAACACTGAAGCTTTCTTT. This translates into CASSLGTPNTEAFF.

This CDR3 reads CASSPDRRTQYF. Written as DNA, the CDR3 is TGTGCCAGCTCACCAGACAGGCGTACGCAGTATTTT. The chain employs TRBV18 and TRBJ2-3; TRBD1 is a possible D gene (6 bases). The CDR3 has 12 amino acids. Trimming shortened V by 2 bases and J by 8 bases, and 8 bases separated the two germline ends. The germline CDR1 and CDR2 sequences are KGHSH and LQKENI.